Listed here are 14 T cell receptor beta chains from one sample, sequenced in a study of control samples from healthy donors and cancer patients. The protocol was immunoSEQ multiplex PCR, while the TCRdb copy is restricted to in-frame clones and leaves out a portion. Of under 85,000 clones listed, approximately 89% are singletons. The sample consisted of PBMCs. These TCRs come from a man aged 55-75 years with colorectal cancer.

The chain is built from TRBV7-9 and TRBJ2-3, with TRBD2 identical over 10 bases. This CDR3 comprises 15 residues. Looked up from germline, CDR1 is SEHNR and CDR2 is FQNEAQ (reference sequence). The V and J ends lost 5 bases and 1 base, in that order; junction bases with no gene match: 3. The DNA for the CDR3 is TGTGCCAGCAGCCTCACTAGCGGGGGCACAGATACGCAGTATTTT. This gives the protein CASSLTSGGTDTQYF.

The rearrangement uses TRBV5-6 and TRBJ1-2; a weak D match, TRBD1 (5 bases). Germline loops: CDR1 SGHDT, CDR2 YYEEEE. The CDR3 consists of 16 residues. The V and J ends lost 1 base and 4 bases respectively, with 17 bases between them. CDR3 region: CASSLRAGNLVYGYTF. The CDR3 nucleotides are TGTGCCAGCAGCTTGCGCGCAGGGAACTTGGTCTATGGCTACACCTTC.

J is TRBJ2-5 and V is TRBV18; D is uncertain. The V and J ends lost 5 bases and 4 bases respectively, with 11 bases between them. The CDR3 is made up of 13 amino acids. Germline V gene sequence: CDR1 KGHSH, CDR2 LQKENI. Here the CDR3 reads CASSTGLGETQYF. The CDR3, as DNA: TGTGCCAGCTCAACCGGCTTGGGAGAGACCCAGTACTTC.

The J gene is TRBJ2-7, the V gene TRBV9, with a possible D match to TRBD2 (5 bases). The V gene lost 0 bases and the J gene lost 4 bases, with 14 bases spanning the gap. Germline V gives CDR1 SGDLS, CDR2 YYNGEE. This CDR3 is 15 amino acids long. The CDR3 DNA reads as TGTGCCAGCAGCGTAGGGCAGCGGTGGGATTACGAGCAGTACTTC. Residues: CASSVGQRWDYEQYF. Complete variable domain (other parts from reference TRBV9 and TRBJ2-7): DSGVTQTPKHLITATGQRVTLRCSPRSGDLSVYWYQQSLDQGLQFLIQYYNGEERAKGNILERFSAQQFPDLHSELNLSSLELGDSALYFCASSVGQRWDYEQYFGPGTRLTVT.

This clone was observed a single time. CDR3 sequence (DNA): TGTGCTAGTGGTTTGGAATTACAGGGCAATGAGCAGTTCTTC. Residues: CASGLELQGNEQFF. This chain links TRBV12-5 with TRBJ2-1; possibly TRBD1 for D (6 bases). The ends were cut back, 1 base at V and 6 bases at J, with 10 bases in the middle. The length of the CDR3 is 14 residues. Germline CDR1 and CDR2: LGHNT and FRNRAP.

This chain links TRBV5-1 with TRBJ2-2; D remains unclear. The CDR3 covers 14 residues. V gave up 4 bases and J gave up 2 bases, with 9 bases separating them. Germline CDR1 SGHRS, CDR2 YFSETQ. CDR3 amino acids: CASSLSTNTGELFF. The CDR3 DNA reads TGCGCCAGCAGCCTATCGACAAACACCGGGGAGCTGTTTTTT.

This clone was observed once. The J gene is TRBJ1-2, the V gene TRBV18, with D perhaps TRBD1 (6 bases). Trimming left V 3 bases short and J 3 bases short, with 11 bases between. The CDR3 spans 14 residues. Germline V lookup: CDR1 KGHSH, CDR2 LQKENI. The CDR3 loop is CASSPRQAYYGYTF. The CDR3 nucleotides read TGTGCCAGCTCACCTAGACAGGCTTACTATGGCTACACCTTC.

CDR3 sequence: CASTIGKLAGALRYNEQFF. The CDR3 nucleotides read TGTGCCAGCACCATCGGAAAGCTAGCGGGGGCACTTCGATACAATGAGCAGTTCTTC. This chain joins TRBV2 and TRBJ2-1, with TRBD2 identical over 10 bases. J lost 4 bases, V lost 7 bases, and 19 bases had no gene match. The CDR3 contains 19 residues. The V gene's germline CDR1 is SNHLY and CDR2 FYNNEI.

The V call is TRBV24-1, the J call TRBJ2-5; D is possibly TRBD1 or TRBD2 (6 bases each). In germline, CDR1 is KGHDR, CDR2 SFDVKD. This CDR3 has 19 residues. With 5 bases removed from V and 5 bases from J, the gap between germline ends came to 29 bases. The CDR3 nucleotides read TGTGCCACCAGTGGGCGAACTAGGGACATTCGGATTGGGGGGGAGACCCAGTACTTC. Translated: CATSGRTRDIRIGGETQYF.

This chain connects TRBV6-1 to TRBJ2-7; D uncertain. The CDR3 is made up of 14 amino acids. Trimming took off 2 bases at V and 1 base at J, with 9 bases between the two ends. CDR1 is MNHNS, CDR2 SASEGT, per germline. The CDR3 DNA reads TGTGCCAGCAGTGAATATTACGGATCCTACGAGCAGTACTTC. Translation: CASSEYYGSYEQYF.

This clone was counted a single time. The chain links TRBV3-1 (or the pseudogene TRBV3-2) to TRBJ1-3; D unresolved. Germline V lookup: CDR1 LGHDT, CDR2 YNNKEL (reference sequence). CDR3 length equals 14 residues. Trimming left V 4 bases short and J 0 bases short, with 7 bases between. CDR3 nucleotides: TGTGCCAGCAGCCCTCAGTCCTCTGGAAACACCATATATTTT. This translates into CASSPQSSGNTIYF.

The gene calls are TRBV5-1 and TRBJ2-5, with 8 bases aligning to TRBD2. The trim removed 4 bases at V and 5 bases at J, leaving 10 bases unmatched. Germline CDR1 reads SGHRS; CDR2 reads YFSETQ. The CDR3 contains 15 residues. DNA for the CDR3: TGCGCCAGCAGCGGGGGACTAGGAGTTGGGGAGACCCAGTACTTC. Residues: CASSGGLGVGETQYF.

The V and J genes are TRBV7-2 and TRBJ2-1; D is possibly TRBD1 (8 bases). V gave up 3 bases and J gave up 7 bases, with 13 bases separating them. CDR3 length equals 14 residues. Germline-derived CDR1 and CDR2 are SGHTA and FQGNSA. The CDR3 reads CASSFGQGGNEQFF. The CDR3 DNA is TGTGCCAGCAGCTTCGGACAGGGAGGGAATGAGCAGTTCTTC.

The CDR3 nucleotides are TGTGCCAGTAGTATGGGAGGGCGGCCAGATACGCAGTATTTT. This gives the protein CASSMGGRPDTQYF. The chain has TRBV19 and TRBJ2-3, with TRBD2 identical over 7 bases. The CDR3 length is 14 residues. With V trimmed by 3 bases and J by 4 bases, 4 bases remained unmatched. CDR1 LNHDA and CDR2 SQIVND come from the germline V gene (reference sequence).